This T cell receptor (beta chain) was recorded in a study of early T cells in non-severe SARS-CoV-2 infection. As for the study in general: Sequenced material consisted of bulk RNA (from unsorted whole blood), and chains were unpaired.

The CDR3 is made up of 15 amino acids. Trimming shortened V by 1 base and J by 2 bases, and 9 bases separated the two germline ends. The germline V gene encodes CDR1 SGHTA and CDR2 FQGNSA. Unique molecular identifiers were affixed to single, distinct cDNA molecules. TCRdb ran MiXCR on the 5' RACE reads and lists one entry per CDR3 protein. Of 54,000 or so distinct CDR3 sequences listed, 10% to 15% were seen once; the top ten hold around 4.5%. Study-level findings and limits: Matching against VDJdb likely underestimated virus-specific expansions, favoring anti-spike CD8.

This clonotype turned up a few times. Its antigen is unidentified. This clonotype originated in an adult who was a healthcare worker with PCR-confirmed SARS-CoV-2 infection or an uninfected control (not recorded which). The sequencing input was whole blood. The chain links TRBV7-2 to TRBJ1-3; D ambiguous. CDR3 sequence (DNA): TGTGCCAGCAGCTTAGTCGGGGATGCTGGAAACACCATATATTTT. It encodes CASSLVGDAGNTIYF.